These T cell receptor beta chains were read from a single sample in a study of T-cell reconstitution after alpha-beta-depleted transplantation in children. MiXCR was run by TCRdb on the PCR reads, yielding one entry per CDR3 protein. Among some 600,000 distinct CDR3 sequences listed, under 15% were seen once. The specimen comprised PBMCs, mostly from graft donor cells, sampled 360 days after TCRalphabeta/CD19-depleted stem cell transplant. These TCRs come from a male patient between 10 and 17 years old who had a stem cell transplant for acute myeloid leukemia, so the T cells may come from the graft donor. The CDR3 runs from the conserved cysteine through the conserved F or W.

>TRBJ2-1|TRBV6-2/TRBV6-3
CASSYWNNEQFF
>TRBJ1-2|TRBV4-3
CASSQDLRGTTGLSNYGYTF
>TRBJ2-7|TRBV10-3
CAIRGGFDSYEQYF
>TRBJ2-7|TRBV29-1
CSVGGIRYEQYF
>TRBJ2-7|TRBV7-2
CASSLRSNYEQYF
>TRBJ2-7|TRBV19
CASSADSYEQYF
>TRBJ2-7|TRBV5-1
CASSLDTYEQYF
>TRBJ2-4|TRBV7-9
CASSLVGAGNIQYF
>TRBJ2-1|TRBV25-1
CASSEYIRSGSENEQFF
>TRBJ2-7|TRBV6-2/TRBV6-3
CASSYAGARGHSYEQYF
>TRBJ2-5|TRBV7-2
CASSTRLAGVQETQYF
>TRBJ2-5|TRBV20-1
CSARAQPGFQETQYF
>TRBJ2-2|TRBV7-3
CASSPRTGGSTGELFF
>TRBJ2-5|TRBV27
CASSFSSGQKTQYF
>TRBJ2-1|TRBV11-1
CASSFQAGGPWWSSYNEQFF
>TRBJ2-7|TRBV5-1
CASSRTGESYEQYF
>TRBJ1-1|TRBV20-1
CSAPTPTGYEAFF
>TRBJ2-2|TRBV7-7
CASSSRESGELFF
>TRBJ2-1|TRBV4-3
CASSHGIQGYYNEQFF
>TRBJ2-7|TRBV2
CASMPDRGLSEQYF
>TRBJ2-7|TRBV7-2
CASSPSALAGATYEQYF
>TRBJ1-4|TRBV12-3/TRBV12-4
CASSLAIWVGGSTNEKLFF
>TRBJ2-5|TRBV7-8
CASSTRPSDQETQYF
>TRBJ2-7|TRBV11-2
CASSFNPGLSYEQYF
>TRBJ2-7|TRBV7-9
CASSLMVWGSSYEQYF
>TRBJ2-6|TRBV5-1
CASSFRGPGANVLTF